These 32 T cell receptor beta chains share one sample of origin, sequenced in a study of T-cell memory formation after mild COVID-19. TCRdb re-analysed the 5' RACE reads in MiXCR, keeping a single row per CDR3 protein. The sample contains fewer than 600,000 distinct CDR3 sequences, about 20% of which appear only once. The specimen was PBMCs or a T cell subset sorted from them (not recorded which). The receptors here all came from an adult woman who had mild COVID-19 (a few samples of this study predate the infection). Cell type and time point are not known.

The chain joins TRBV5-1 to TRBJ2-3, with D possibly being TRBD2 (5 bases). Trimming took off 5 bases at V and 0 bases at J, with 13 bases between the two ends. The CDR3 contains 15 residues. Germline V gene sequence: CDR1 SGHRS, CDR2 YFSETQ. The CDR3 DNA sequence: TGCGCCAGCAGGAGGGTTAGCTCTAGCACAGATACGCAGTATTTT. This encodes CASRRVSSSTDTQYF. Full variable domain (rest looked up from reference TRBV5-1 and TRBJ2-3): KAGVTQTPRYLIKTRGQQVTLSCSPISGHRSVSWYQQTPGQGLQFLFEYFSETQRNKGNFPGRFSGRQFSNSRSEMNVSTLELGDSALYLCASRRVSSSTDTQYFGPGTRLTVL.

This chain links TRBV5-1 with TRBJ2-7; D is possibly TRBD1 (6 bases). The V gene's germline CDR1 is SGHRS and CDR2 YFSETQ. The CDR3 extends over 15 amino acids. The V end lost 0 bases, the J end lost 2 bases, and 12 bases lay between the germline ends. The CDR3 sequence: CASSLGQDKPYEQYF. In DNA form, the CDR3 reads TGCGCCAGCAGCTTGGGACAGGACAAACCCTACGAGCAGTACTTC.

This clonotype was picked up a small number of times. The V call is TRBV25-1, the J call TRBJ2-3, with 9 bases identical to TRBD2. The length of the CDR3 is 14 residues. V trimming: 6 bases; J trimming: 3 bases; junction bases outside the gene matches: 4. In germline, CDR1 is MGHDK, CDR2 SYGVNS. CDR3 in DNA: TGTGCCAGCAGGGGCGGACTAGCGACAGATACGCAGTATTTT. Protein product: CASRGGLATDTQYF.

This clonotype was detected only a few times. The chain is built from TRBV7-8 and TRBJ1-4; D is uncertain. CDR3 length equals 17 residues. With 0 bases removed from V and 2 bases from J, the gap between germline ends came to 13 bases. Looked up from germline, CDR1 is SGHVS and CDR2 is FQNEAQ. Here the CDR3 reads CASSLARRRATNEKLFF. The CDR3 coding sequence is TGTGCCAGCAGCTTAGCGCGCCGTCGGGCCACTAATGAAAAACTGTTTTTT.

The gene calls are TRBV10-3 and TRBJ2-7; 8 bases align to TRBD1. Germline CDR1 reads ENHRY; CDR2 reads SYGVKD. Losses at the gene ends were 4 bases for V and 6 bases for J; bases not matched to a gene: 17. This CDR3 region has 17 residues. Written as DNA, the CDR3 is TGTGCCATCAGTGTGGTCGGGGACAGGTCCTCATCCGGCGAGCAGTACTTC. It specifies CAISVVGDRSSSGEQYF.

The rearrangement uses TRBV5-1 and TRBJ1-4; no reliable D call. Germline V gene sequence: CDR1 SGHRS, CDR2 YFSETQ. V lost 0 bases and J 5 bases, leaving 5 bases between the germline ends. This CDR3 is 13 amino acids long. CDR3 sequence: CASSLERNEKLFF. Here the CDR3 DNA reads TGCGCCAGCAGCTTGGAAAGAAATGAAAAACTGTTTTTT.

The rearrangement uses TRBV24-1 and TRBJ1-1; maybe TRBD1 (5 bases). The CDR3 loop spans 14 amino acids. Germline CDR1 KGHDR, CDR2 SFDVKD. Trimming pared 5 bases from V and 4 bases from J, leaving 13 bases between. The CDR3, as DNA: TGTGCCACCAGTGCCGGGGACGGCGTCACTGAAGCTTTCTTT. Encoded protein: CATSAGDGVTEAFF.

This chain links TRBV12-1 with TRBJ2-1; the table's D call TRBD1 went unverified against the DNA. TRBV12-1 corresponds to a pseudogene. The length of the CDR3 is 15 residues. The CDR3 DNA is TGTGCCAGCAGCTTTGGTGGGACAGAATACAATGAGCAGTTCTTC. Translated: CASSFGGTEYNEQFF.

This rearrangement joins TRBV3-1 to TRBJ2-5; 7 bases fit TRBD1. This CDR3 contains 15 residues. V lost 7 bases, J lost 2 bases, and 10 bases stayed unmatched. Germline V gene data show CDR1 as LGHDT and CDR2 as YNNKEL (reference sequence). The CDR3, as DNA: TGTGCCAGCAAGGGGAAGGACAGGCCGCAAGAGACCCAGTACTTC. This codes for CASKGKDRPQETQYF.

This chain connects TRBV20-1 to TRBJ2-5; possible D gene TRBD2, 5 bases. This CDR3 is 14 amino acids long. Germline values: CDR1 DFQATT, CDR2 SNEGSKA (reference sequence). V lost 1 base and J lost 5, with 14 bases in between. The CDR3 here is CSARGVRSGETQYF. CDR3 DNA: TGCAGTGCTAGAGGGGTCAGGTCGGGGGAGACCCAGTACTTC.

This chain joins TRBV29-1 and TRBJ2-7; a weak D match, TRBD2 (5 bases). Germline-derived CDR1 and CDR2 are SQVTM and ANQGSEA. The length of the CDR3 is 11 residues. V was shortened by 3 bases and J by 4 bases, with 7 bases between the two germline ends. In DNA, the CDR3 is TGCAGCGTTGAGTGGGAGTACGAGCAGTACTTC. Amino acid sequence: CSVEWEYEQYF.

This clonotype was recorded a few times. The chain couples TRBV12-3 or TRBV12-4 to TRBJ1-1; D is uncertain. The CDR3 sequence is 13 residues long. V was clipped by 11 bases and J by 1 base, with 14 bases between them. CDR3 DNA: TGTGCCGTCTCCGGCGGATCGAACACTGAAGCTTTCTTT. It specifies CAVSGGSNTEAFF.

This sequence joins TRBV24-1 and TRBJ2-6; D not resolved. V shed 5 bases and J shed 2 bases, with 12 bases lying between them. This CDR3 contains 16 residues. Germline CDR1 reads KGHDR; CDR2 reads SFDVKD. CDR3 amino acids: CATSGPHGTGANVLTF. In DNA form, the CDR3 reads TGTGCCACCAGTGGCCCTCACGGTACTGGGGCCAACGTCCTGACTTTC.

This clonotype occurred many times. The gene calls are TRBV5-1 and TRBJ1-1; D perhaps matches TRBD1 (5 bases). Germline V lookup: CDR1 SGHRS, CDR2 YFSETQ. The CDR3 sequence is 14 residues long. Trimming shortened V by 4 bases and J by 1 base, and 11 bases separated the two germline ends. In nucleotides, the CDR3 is TGCGCCAGCAGCCCCTGGCAGGGGAACACTGAAGCTTTCTTT. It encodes CASSPWQGNTEAFF.

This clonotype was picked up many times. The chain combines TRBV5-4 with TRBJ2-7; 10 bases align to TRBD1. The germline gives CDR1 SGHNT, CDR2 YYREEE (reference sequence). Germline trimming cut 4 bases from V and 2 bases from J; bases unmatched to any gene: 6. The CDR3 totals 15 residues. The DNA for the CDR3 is TGTGCCAGCAGCGGAGCCGGGACAGGGGCCTACGAGCAGTACTTC. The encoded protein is CASSGAGTGAYEQYF.

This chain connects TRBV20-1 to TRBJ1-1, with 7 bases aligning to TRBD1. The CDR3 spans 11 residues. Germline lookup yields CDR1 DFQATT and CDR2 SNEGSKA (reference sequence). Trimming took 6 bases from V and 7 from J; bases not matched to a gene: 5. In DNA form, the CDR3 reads TGCAGTGCCACAGGGGTTATTGAAGCTTTCTTT. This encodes CSATGVIEAFF.

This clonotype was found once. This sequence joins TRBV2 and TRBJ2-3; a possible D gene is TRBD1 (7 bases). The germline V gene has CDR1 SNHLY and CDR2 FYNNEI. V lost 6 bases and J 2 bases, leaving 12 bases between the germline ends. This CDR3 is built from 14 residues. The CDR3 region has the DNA TGTGCCAGCAGAGCAGGGGGGTTCACAGATACGCAGTATTTT. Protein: CASRAGGFTDTQYF.

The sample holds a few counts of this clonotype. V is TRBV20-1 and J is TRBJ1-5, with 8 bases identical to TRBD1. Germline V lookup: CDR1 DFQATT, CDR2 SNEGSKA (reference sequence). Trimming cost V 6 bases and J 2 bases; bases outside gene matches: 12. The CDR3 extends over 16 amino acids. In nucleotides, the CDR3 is TGCAGTGCCCGGGGGACAGGAGAGACCCGCAATCAGCCCCAGCATTTT. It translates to CSARGTGETRNQPQHF.

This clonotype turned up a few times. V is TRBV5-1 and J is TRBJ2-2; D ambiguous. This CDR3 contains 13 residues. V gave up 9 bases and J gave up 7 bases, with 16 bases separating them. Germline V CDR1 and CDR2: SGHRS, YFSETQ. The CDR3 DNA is TGCGCCACCAGTACCGGTTTTAGCGGGGAGCTGTTTTTT. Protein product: CATSTGFSGELFF.

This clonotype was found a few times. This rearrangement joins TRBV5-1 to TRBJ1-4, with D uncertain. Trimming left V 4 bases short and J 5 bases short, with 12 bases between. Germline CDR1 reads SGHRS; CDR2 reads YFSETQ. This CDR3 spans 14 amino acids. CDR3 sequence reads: CASSHGQENEKLFF. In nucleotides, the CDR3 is TGCGCCAGCAGCCACGGTCAGGAAAATGAAAAACTGTTTTTT. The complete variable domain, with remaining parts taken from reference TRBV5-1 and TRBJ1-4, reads KAGVTQTPRYLIKTRGQQVTLSCSPISGHRSVSWYQQTPGQGLQFLFEYFSETQRNKGNFPGRFSGRQFSNSRSEMNVSTLELGDSALYLCASSHGQENEKLFFGSGTQLSVL.

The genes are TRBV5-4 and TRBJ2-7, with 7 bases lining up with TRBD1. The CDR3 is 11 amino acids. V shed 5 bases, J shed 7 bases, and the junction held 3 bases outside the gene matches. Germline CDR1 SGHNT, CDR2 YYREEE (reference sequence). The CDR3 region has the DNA TGTGCCAGCAGACAGGGGCGGGAGCAGTACTTC. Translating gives CASRQGREQYF.

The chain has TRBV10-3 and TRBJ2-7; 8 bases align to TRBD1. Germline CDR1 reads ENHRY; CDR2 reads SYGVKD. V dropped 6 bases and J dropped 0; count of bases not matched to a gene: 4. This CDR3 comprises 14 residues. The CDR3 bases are TGTGCCATCAGCCGGGACAGGAGCTCCTACGAGCAGTACTTC. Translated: CAISRDRSSYEQYF.

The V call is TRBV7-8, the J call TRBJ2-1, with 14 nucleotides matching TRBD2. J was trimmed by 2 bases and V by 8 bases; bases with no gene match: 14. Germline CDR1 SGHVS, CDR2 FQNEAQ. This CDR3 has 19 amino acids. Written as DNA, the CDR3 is TGTGCCAGCGCGAGGGTGACTAGCGGGAGGGCCACTACCTACAATGAGCAGTTCTTC. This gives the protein CASARVTSGRATTYNEQFF.

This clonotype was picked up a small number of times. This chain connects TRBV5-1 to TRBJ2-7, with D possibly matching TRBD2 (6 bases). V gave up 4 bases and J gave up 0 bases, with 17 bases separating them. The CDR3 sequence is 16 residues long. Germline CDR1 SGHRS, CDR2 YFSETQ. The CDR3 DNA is TGCGCCAGCAGCCCACTAGCTAGCAGGTCCTCCTACGAGCAGTACTTC. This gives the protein CASSPLASRSSYEQYF.

The CDR3 protein is CASSLFGAAGANKNIQYF. CDR3 DNA sequence: TGTGCCAGCAGTTTATTCGGAGCGGCCGGGGCTAACAAAAACATTCAGTACTTC. This chain connects TRBV27 to TRBJ2-4; D may match TRBD1 or TRBD2 (5 bases each). The CDR3 runs to 18 residues. Germline CDR1 and CDR2: MNHEY and SMNVEV (reference sequence). V was pared by 1 base and J by 3 bases, with 19 bases between.

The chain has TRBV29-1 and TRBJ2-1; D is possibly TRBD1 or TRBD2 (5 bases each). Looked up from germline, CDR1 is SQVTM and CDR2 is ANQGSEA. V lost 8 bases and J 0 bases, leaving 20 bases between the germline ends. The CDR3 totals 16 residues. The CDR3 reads CSFGGGAASSYNEQFF. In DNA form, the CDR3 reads TGCAGCTTTGGGGGTGGAGCGGCCAGCTCCTACAATGAGCAGTTCTTC.

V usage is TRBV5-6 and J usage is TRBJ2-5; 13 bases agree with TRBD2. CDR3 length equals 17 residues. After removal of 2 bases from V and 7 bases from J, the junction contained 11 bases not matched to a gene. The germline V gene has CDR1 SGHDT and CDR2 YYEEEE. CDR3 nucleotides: TGTGCCAGCAGCTTAAGAGGGACTAGCGGGGCCCCGGGGACCCAGTACTTC. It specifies CASSLRGTSGAPGTQYF.

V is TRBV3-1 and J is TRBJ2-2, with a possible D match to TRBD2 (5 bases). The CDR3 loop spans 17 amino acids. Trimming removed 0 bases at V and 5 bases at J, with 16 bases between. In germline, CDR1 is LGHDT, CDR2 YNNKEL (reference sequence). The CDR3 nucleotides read TGTGCCAGCAGCCAAGATCTGGGCGTAACGGGGACCGGGGAGCTGTTTTTT. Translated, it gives CASSQDLGVTGTGELFF. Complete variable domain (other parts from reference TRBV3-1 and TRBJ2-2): DTAVSQTPKYLVTQMGNDKSIKCEQNLGHDTMYWYKQDSKKFLKIMFSYNNKELIINETVPNRFSPKSPDKAHLNLHINSLELGDSAVYFCASSQDLGVTGTGELFFGEGSRLTVL.

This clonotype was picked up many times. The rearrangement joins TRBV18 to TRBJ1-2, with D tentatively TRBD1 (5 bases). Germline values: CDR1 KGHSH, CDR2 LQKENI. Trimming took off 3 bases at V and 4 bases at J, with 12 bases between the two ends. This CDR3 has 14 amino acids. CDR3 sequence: CASSPGHQGYGYTF. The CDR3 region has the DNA TGTGCCAGCTCACCGGGTCACCAGGGCTATGGCTACACCTTC.

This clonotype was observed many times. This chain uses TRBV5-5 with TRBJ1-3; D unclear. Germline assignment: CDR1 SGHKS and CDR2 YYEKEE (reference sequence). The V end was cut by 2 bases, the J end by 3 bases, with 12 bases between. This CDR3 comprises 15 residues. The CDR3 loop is CASSFRMGGGNTIYF. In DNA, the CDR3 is TGTGCCAGCAGCTTCAGAATGGGAGGTGGAAACACCATATATTTT.

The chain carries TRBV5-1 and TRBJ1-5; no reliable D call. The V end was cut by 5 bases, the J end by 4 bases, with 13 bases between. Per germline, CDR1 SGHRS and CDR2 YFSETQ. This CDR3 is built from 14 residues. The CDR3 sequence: CASRGRDANQPQHF. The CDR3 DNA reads TGCGCCAGCAGGGGCCGCGACGCAAATCAGCCCCAGCATTTT.

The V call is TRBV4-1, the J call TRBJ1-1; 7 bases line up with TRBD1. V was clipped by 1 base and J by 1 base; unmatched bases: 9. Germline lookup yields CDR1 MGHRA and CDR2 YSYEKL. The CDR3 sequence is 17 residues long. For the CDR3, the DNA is TGCGCCAGCAGCCAAGTAACGGGGACAGTGAAGAACACTGAAGCTTTCTTT. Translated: CASSQVTGTVKNTEAFF.